These 18 T cell receptor beta chains share one sample of origin, sequenced in a study of shared clonotypes between healthy human individuals. Assay used: immunoSEQ multiplex PCR; TCRdb lists only in-frame clones, some missing. The repertoire has nearly 500,000 clones, about three quarters of them found once; the top ten carry approximately 13%. Sequenced material: PBMCs. The origin of the receptors is a woman aged 40 to 50 in good health. Some clones in this sample may be carry-over from other donors' samples.

V gene TRBV7-3 combines with J gene TRBJ2-5, with TRBD2 matching over 8 bases. Germline values: CDR1 SGHTA, CDR2 FQGTGA. Germline trimming cut 4 bases from V and 5 bases from J; bases unmatched to any gene: 3. This CDR3 has 13 amino acids. The CDR3 loop is CASSSQRGETQYF. The CDR3 DNA is TGTGCCAGCAGCTCCCAGCGGGGGGAGACCCAGTACTTC.

The chain uses TRBV5-1 and TRBJ2-7; 14 positions match TRBD2. V was clipped by 4 bases and J by 7 bases; unmatched bases: 7. The germline gives CDR1 SGHRS, CDR2 YFSETQ. The CDR3 extends over 15 amino acids. The CDR3 coding sequence is TGCGCCAGCAGCACCGGGACTAGCGGGAGTGGAGAGCAGTACTTC. Translation: CASSTGTSGSGEQYF.

The CDR3 nucleotides read TGCGCCAGCAGCCAGTGGGGCGGCGACTATGGCTACACCTTC. This sequence encodes CASSQWGGDYGYTF. The chain has TRBV5-1 and TRBJ1-2, with D possibly being TRBD1 (5 bases). Germline V lookup: CDR1 SGHRS, CDR2 YFSETQ. This CDR3 region has 14 residues. Trimming cost V 4 bases and J 3 bases, with 13 bases left between them.

This sequence joins TRBV4-2 and TRBJ1-5; a possible D gene is TRBD1 (6 bases). The V gene's germline CDR1 is LGHNA and CDR2 YNFKEQ. CDR3 size: 19 residues. V gave up 2 bases and J gave up 0 bases, with 20 bases separating them. CDR3 sequence: CASSQYIGRGRYSNQPQHF. The CDR3 coding sequence is TGTGCCAGCAGCCAATATATAGGCAGGGGCCGATATAGCAATCAGCCCCAGCATTTT.

The CDR3 DNA reads as TGTGCCAGCAGCTTAACCCTTAGTGGTGAGACCCAGTACTTC. As protein: CASSLTLSGETQYF. The genes are TRBV7-8 and TRBJ2-5; no clear D gene. This CDR3 is 14 amino acids long. The V end lost 2 bases, the J end lost 5 bases, and 12 bases lay between the germline ends. Germline V CDR1 and CDR2: SGHVS, FQNEAQ.

V gene TRBV7-3 combines with J gene TRBJ2-2, with TRBD1 matching over 7 bases. This CDR3 is 13 amino acids long. Germline V CDR1 and CDR2: SGHTA, FQGTGA. J gave up 6 bases and V 8 bases, and 6 bases lay outside the gene matches. The CDR3 region has the DNA TGTGCCAGCGGCCCCCAGGGGGCCGGGGAGCTGTTTTTT. Translated, it gives CASGPQGAGELFF.

The rearrangement joins TRBV23-1 to TRBJ2-1; TRBD1 is a possible D gene (6 bases). TRBV23-1 is an ORF, with its function uncertain. This CDR3 contains 15 residues. V shed 9 bases and J shed 0 bases, with 15 bases lying between them. The CDR3 protein is CARRQDLSSYNEQFF. For the CDR3, the DNA is TGCGCCAGAAGACAGGACCTTTCCTCCTACAATGAGCAGTTCTTC.

The rearrangement uses TRBV28 and TRBJ2-5; maybe TRBD2 (5 bases). V lost 1 base to trimming and J lost 5 bases, with 20 bases between them. The CDR3 extends over 17 amino acids. The germline V gene has CDR1 MDHEN and CDR2 SYDVKM. CDR3 in amino acids: CASSLSPLVRRRETQYF. The CDR3 DNA is TGTGCCAGCAGTTTATCCCCACTAGTGCGGAGGCGGGAGACCCAGTACTTC.

V usage is TRBV10-3 and J usage is TRBJ2-1; D unresolved. The CDR3 is 12 residues long. The germline V and J ends were trimmed by 3 bases and 6 bases, with 6 bases remaining between them. CDR1 is ENHRY, CDR2 SYGVKD, per germline. The CDR3 protein is CAISDRVNEQFF. The CDR3 region has the DNA TGTGCCATCAGTGATAGGGTCAATGAGCAGTTCTTC.

The chain joins TRBV18 to TRBJ2-3; possible D gene TRBD1, 5 bases. The ends were cut back, 5 bases at V and 7 bases at J, with 10 bases in the middle. CDR3 length: 12 residues. Germline CDR1 KGHSH, CDR2 LQKENI. The CDR3: CASSEGDYTQYF. The CDR3 bases are TGTGCCAGCTCAGAAGGGGATTATACGCAGTATTTT.

This clone was recorded many times. V gene TRBV9 combines with J gene TRBJ1-5; D perhaps matches TRBD1 (5 bases). Between the trimmed V and J ends, which lost 4 bases and 5 bases, there was a span of 16 bases. Germline V CDR1 and CDR2: SGDLS, YYNGEE. The CDR3 covers 15 residues. CDR3 coding DNA: TGTGCCAGCAGCTCCCGCCCGGGGGGAGATCAGCCCCAGCATTTT. Its translation is CASSSRPGGDQPQHF.

Notes on this clone: The sample holds other DNA sequences that translate to the same CDR3. This chain connects TRBV20-1 to TRBJ2-7, with no clear D. Trimming stripped 2 bases from V and 3 bases from J, with 5 bases between. The CDR3 covers 11 residues. The germline CDR1 and CDR2 sequences are DFQATT and SNEGSKA (reference sequence). CDR3 in amino acids: CSARSGYEQYF. CDR3 in DNA: TGCAGTGCTAGATCAGGCTACGAGCAGTACTTC.

This rearrangement joins TRBV18 to TRBJ2-7; 14 nucleotides line up with TRBD2. Germline trimming cut 2 bases from V and 5 bases from J; bases unmatched to any gene: 5. The CDR3 covers 16 residues. Looked up from germline, CDR1 is KGHSH and CDR2 is LQKENI. CDR3 residues: CASSPMTSGRGHEQYF. For the CDR3, the DNA is TGTGCCAGCTCACCAATGACTAGCGGGAGGGGCCACGAGCAGTACTTC.

With respect to this clone: Being one base from a much bigger clone, this may be a read error. The chain uses TRBV30 and TRBJ2-7; D remains unclear. Germline CDR1 GTSNPN, CDR2 SVGIG (reference sequence). The CDR3 is made up of 11 amino acids. The DNA of the CDR3 is TGTGCCCGGAGTAGACCCTATGAGCAGTACTTC. Residues: CARSRPYEQYF.

This clone was seen ten or more times. The rearrangement joins TRBV30 to TRBJ2-2; D is perhaps TRBD2 (5 bases). V lost 8 bases, J lost 0 bases, and 22 bases lay in between. This CDR3 is 17 amino acids long. Germline V gene sequence: CDR1 GTSNPN, CDR2 SVGIG (reference sequence). The CDR3 DNA follows: TGTGCCCGGGGATTACCCGCCGGGCGGGCGAACACCGGGGAGCTGTTTTTT. It translates to CARGLPAGRANTGELFF.

V usage is TRBV7-8 and J usage is TRBJ1-5, with D possibly being TRBD1 (5 bases). The CDR3 consists of 15 residues. Trimming pared 1 base from V and 6 bases from J, leaving 13 bases between. Germline V lookup: CDR1 SGHVS, CDR2 FQNEAQ. CDR3 nucleotides: TGTGCCAGCAGCTTAGGAGTGTGGGGCGGTCAGCCCCAGCATTTT. This gives the protein CASSLGVWGGQPQHF.

This chain joins TRBV6-5 and TRBJ1-2; 11 positions match TRBD1. The CDR3 has 15 amino acids. The germline V gene encodes CDR1 MNHEY and CDR2 SVGAGI. The V and J ends lost 6 bases and 4 bases, in that order; junction bases with no gene match: 7. This chain's CDR3 is CASRKDRGPFYGYTF. The CDR3 coding sequence is TGTGCCAGCAGAAAGGACAGGGGGCCTTTCTATGGCTACACCTTC.

The chain employs TRBV6-1 and TRBJ2-3, with TRBD2 matching over 8 bases. The germline gives CDR1 MNHNS, CDR2 SASEGT. After removal of 3 bases from V and 1 base from J, the junction contained 6 bases not matched to a gene. This CDR3 has 16 amino acids. The CDR3 coding sequence is TGTGCCAGCAGTGACGTAGCGGGACGAGGCACAGATACGCAGTATTTT. This gives the protein CASSDVAGRGTDTQYF.